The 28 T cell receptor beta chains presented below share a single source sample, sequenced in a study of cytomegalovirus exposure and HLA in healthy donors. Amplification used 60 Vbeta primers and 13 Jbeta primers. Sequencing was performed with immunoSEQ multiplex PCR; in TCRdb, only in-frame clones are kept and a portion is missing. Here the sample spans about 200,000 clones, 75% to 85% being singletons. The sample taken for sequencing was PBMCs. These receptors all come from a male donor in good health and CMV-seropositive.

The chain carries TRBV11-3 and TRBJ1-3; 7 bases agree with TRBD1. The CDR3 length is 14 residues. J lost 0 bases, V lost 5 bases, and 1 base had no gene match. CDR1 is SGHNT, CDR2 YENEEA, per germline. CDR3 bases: TGTGCCAGCAGCGCAGGGGGCTCTGGAAACACCATATATTTT. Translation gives CASSAGGSGNTIYF.

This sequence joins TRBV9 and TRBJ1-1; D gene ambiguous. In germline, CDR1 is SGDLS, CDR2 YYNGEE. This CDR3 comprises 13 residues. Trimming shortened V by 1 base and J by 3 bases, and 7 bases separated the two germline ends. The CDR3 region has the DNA TGTGCCAGCAGCGTAACTAGGGACACTGAAGCTTTCTTT. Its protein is CASSVTRDTEAFF.

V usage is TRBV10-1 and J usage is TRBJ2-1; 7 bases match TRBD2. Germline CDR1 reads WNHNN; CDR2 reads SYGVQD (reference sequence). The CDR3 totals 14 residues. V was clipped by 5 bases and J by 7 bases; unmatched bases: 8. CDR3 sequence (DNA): TGCGCCAGCAGTCCTGCGGGAGAAGGGAATGAGCAGTTCTTC. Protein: CASSPAGEGNEQFF.

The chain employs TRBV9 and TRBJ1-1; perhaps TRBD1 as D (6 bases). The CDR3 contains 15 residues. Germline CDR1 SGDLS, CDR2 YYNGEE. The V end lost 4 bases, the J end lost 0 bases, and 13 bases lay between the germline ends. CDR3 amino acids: CASSFSGGLNTEAFF. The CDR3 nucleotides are TGTGCCAGCAGCTTTTCGGGGGGGCTGAACACTGAAGCTTTCTTT.

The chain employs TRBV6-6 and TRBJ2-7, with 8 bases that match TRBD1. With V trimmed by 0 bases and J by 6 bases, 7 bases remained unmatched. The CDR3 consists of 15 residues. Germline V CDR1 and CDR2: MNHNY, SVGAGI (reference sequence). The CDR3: CASSYSSQGAIEQYF. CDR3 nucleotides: TGTGCCAGCAGTTACTCGAGCCAGGGGGCCATCGAGCAGTACTTC.

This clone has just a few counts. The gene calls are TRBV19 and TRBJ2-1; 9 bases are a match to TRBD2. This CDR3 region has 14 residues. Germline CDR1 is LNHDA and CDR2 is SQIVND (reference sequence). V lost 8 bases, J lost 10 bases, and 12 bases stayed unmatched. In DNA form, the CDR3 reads TGTGCCAGTTCCCCAAGGACTAGCGTCAACGAGCAGTTCTTC. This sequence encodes CASSPRTSVNEQFF.

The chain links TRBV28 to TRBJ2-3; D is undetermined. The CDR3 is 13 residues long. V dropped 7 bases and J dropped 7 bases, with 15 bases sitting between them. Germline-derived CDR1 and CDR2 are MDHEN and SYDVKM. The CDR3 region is CASTELPLYTQYF. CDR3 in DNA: TGTGCCAGCACCGAACTCCCTTTATATACGCAGTATTTT.

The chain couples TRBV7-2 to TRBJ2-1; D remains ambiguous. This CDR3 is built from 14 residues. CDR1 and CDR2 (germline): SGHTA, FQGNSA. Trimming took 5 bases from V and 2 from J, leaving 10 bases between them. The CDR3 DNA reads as TGTGCCAGCAGCCCCCTAACCGCCTACAATGAGCAGTTCTTC. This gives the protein CASSPLTAYNEQFF.

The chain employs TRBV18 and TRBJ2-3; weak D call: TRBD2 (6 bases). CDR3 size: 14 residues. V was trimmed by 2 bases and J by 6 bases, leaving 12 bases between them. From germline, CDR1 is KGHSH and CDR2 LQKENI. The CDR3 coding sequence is TGTGCCAGCTCACCAGGCCTTGGAGGGGATACGCAGTATTTT. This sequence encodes CASSPGLGGDTQYF. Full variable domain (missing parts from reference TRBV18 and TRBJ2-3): NAGVMQNPRHLVRRRGQEARLRCSPMKGHSHVYWYRQLPEEGLKFMVYLQKENIIDESGMPKERFSAEFPKEGPSILRIQQVVRGDSAAYFCASSPGLGGDTQYFGPGTRLTVL.

CDR3 DNA: TGTGCCAGCAGGAAGGAGGGACTGATATCAGAGACCCAGTACTTC. This gives the protein CASRKEGLISETQYF. This chain uses TRBV28 with TRBJ2-5; D may be TRBD2 (6 bases). The CDR3 extends over 15 amino acids. Deletions cut 6 bases from V and 4 bases from J, with 18 bases between. From germline, CDR1 is MDHEN and CDR2 SYDVKM.

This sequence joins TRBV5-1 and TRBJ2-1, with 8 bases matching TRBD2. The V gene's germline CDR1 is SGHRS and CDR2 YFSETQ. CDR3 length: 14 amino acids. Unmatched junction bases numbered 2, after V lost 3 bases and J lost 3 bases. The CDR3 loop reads CASSSGLVYNEQFF. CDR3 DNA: TGCGCCAGCAGCTCGGGACTAGTCTACAATGAGCAGTTCTTC. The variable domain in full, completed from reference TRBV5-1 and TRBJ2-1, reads KAGVTQTPRYLIKTRGQQVTLSCSPISGHRSVSWYQQTPGQGLQFLFEYFSETQRNKGNFPGRFSGRQFSNSRSEMNVSTLELGDSALYLCASSSGLVYNEQFFGPGTRLTVL.

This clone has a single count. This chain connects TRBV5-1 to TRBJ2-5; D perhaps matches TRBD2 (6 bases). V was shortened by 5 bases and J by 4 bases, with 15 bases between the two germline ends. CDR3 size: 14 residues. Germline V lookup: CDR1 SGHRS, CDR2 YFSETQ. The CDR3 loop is CASREQGGIETQYF. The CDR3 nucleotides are TGCGCCAGCAGGGAGCAGGGCGGGATAGAGACCCAGTACTTC.

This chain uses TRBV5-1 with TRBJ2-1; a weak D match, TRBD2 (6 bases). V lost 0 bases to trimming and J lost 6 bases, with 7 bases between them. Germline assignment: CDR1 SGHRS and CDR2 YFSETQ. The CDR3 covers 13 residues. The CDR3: CASSLEGLNEQFF. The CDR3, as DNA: TGCGCCAGCAGCTTGGAGGGACTCAATGAGCAGTTCTTC.

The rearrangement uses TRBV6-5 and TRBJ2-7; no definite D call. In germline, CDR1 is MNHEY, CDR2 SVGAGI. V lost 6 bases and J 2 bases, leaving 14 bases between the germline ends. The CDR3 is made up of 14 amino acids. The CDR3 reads CASSPLGSPYEQYF. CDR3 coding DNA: TGTGCCAGCAGCCCCTTGGGCTCACCCTACGAGCAGTACTTC.

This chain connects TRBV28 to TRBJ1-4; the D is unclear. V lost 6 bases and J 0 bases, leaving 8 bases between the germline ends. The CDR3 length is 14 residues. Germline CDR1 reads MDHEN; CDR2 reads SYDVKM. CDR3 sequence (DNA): TGTGCCAGCAGCCCAGTCGCAACTAATGAAAAACTGTTTTTT. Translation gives CASSPVATNEKLFF.

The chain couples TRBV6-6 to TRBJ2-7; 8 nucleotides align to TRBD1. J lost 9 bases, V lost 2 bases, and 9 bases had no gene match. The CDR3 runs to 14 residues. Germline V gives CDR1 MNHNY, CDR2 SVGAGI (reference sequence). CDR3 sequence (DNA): TGTGCCAGCAGTTACCCAGACAGGGGAGACGTGCAGTACTTC. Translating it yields CASSYPDRGDVQYF.

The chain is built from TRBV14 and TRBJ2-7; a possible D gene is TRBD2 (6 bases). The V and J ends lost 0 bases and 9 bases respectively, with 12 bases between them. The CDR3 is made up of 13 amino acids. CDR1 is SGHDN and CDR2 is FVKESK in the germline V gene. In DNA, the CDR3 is TGTGCCAGCAGCCAAGATTCGGGGGTCAGGCAGTACTTC. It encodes CASSQDSGVRQYF.

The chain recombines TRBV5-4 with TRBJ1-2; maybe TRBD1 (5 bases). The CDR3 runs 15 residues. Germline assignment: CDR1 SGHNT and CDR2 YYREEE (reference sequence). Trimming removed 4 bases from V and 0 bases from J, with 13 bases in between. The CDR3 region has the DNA TGTGCCAGCAGCCTACCTACGACAGCTAACTATGGCTACACCTTC. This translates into CASSLPTTANYGYTF.

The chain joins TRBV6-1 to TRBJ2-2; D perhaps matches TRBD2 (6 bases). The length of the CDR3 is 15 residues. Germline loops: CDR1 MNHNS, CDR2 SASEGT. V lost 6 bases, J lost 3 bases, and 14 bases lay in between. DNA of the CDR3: TGTGCCAGCAGGCCGGAGGGAGTTGACACCGGGGAGCTGTTTTTT. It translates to CASRPEGVDTGELFF.

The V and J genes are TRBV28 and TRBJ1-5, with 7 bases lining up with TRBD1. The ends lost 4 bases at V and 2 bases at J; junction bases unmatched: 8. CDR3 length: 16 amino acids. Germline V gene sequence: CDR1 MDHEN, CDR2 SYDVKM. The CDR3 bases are TGTGCCAGCAGTTCCAAACAGGGGATCGGCAATCAGCCCCAGCATTTT. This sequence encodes CASSSKQGIGNQPQHF.

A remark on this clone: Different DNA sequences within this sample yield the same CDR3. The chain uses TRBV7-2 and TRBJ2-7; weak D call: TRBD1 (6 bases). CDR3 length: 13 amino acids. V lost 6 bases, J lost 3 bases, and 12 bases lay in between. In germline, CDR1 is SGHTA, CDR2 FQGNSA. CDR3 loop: CASSPDRNYEQYF. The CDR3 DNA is TGTGCCAGCAGTCCGGACAGAAACTACGAGCAGTACTTC.

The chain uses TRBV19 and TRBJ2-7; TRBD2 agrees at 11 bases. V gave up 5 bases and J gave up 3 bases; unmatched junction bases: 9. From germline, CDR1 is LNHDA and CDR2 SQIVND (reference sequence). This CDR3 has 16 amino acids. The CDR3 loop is CASSFHLAGGRYEQYF. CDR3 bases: TGTGCCAGTAGTTTCCACCTAGCGGGGGGCCGCTACGAGCAGTACTTC.

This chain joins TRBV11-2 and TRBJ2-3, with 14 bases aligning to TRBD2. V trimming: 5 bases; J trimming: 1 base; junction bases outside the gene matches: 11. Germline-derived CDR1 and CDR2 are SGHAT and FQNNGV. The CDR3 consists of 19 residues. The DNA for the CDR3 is TGTGCCAGCAGCCGGACTAGCGGGGGGACCAGGGTGGGCACAGATACGCAGTATTTT. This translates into CASSRTSGGTRVGTDTQYF.

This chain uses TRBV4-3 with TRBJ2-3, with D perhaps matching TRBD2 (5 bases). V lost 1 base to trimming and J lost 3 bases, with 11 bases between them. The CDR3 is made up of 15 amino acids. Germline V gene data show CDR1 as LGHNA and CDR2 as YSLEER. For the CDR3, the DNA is TGCGCCAGCAGCCAAGGCTGGACGGGGACAGATACGCAGTATTTT. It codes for CASSQGWTGTDTQYF.

CDR3 in DNA: TGTGCCAGCAGCCCTCATCCCCTAGCGGGGGGCAGGAACACCGGGGAGCTGTTTTTT. It codes for CASSPHPLAGGRNTGELFF. The rearrangement uses TRBV4-2 and TRBJ2-2; the match to TRBD2 covers 11 bases. V lost 4 bases, J lost 1 base, and 11 bases stayed unmatched. The germline V gene encodes CDR1 LGHNA and CDR2 YNFKEQ. The CDR3 loop spans 19 amino acids.

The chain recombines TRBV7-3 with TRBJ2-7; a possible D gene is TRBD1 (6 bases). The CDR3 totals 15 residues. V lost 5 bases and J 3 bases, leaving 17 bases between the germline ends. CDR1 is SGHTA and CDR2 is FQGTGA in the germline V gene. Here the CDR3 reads CASSAQQGTGYEQYF. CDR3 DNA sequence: TGTGCCAGCAGCGCACAACAGGGTACGGGCTACGAGCAGTACTTC.

CDR3 in amino acids: CASSELGWGVGLDTQYF. DNA of the CDR3: TGTGCCAGCAGTGAATTGGGGTGGGGGGTTGGGTTAGATACGCAGTATTTT. The chain uses TRBV2 and TRBJ2-3, with a possible D match to TRBD2 (6 bases). Germline values: CDR1 SNHLY, CDR2 FYNNEI. Trimming took 2 bases from V and 5 from J, leaving 20 bases between them. The CDR3 length is 17 residues.

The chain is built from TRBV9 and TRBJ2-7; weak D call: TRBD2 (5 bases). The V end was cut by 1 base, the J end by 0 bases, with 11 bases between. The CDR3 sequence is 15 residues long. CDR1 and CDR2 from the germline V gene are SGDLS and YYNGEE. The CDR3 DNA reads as TGTGCCAGCAGCGTAAGCGGAGAACTCTCCTACGAGCAGTACTTC. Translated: CASSVSGELSYEQYF.